Included here is one TCR beta chain sequence, with context. It lacks a known antigen. The record has no base qualities; no much larger clone is one base away. The data are from a study of T cells in lung cancer brain metastases (dated by TCRdb to the late 2010s). In the study overall: Of the 20 or so patients, seventeen had a history of tobacco use, with a median of roughly 38 pack-years. Of the roughly 21 patients, around 19 received no interval therapy between resection of the primary and resection of the metastasis. The primary and brain metastasis specimens were acquired a median of around 300 days apart. The study compared TCR beta CDR3 repertoires of fully resected primary non-small cell lung cancers with those of paired brain metastases. A cohort of approximately 20 patients was included, from whom roughly 40 specimens were contributed, with one primary lung lesion and one brain metastasis obtained from each patient. The median age of the patients at first diagnosis was 55 to 65 years, and the group included about 9 males and eleven to twelve females. An average DNA integrity number of 3.5 to 4.5 was found in both primary and metastatic specimens, and no significant difference was detected between sites.

Each sample received between about 2 and 5 ug of genomic DNA as input, and paired samples received equal DNA input. TCR beta libraries were constructed with the immunoSEQ hsTCRbeta Kit, which uses multiplexed V and J gene primers in two PCR steps. Pooled libraries, together with positive and negative controls, were sequenced on an Illumina MiSeq with a 100-cycle paired-end protocol. The authors' analysis ran thus. Raw data were processed by the immunoSEQ vendor into normalized, annotated TCR beta repertoire reports. Richness was defined as unique clones by nucleotide sequence, with iChao1 and Efron-Thisted estimators extrapolating total richness. To characterize and compare the paired lesions, the analysis used Pielou's evenness, Simpson's index, the proportional abundance of the top-ten clones, and the Morisita overlap index. TCRdb took this table from immuneACCESS and kept in-frame rearrangements with V and J called. Such tables lack part of the clones; where checked against another copy, unresolved V genes explain under half of the gap, and the rest is unexplained. That table gives V, J and clone size, and the DNA gave D and trimming. The sample records approximately 3,500 clones, roughly nine tenths of which are singletons. The top ten constitute 2.5% to 3.5% of the sample.

Patients had resection either for delayed recurrence of a solitary brain metastasis or for synchronous oligometastatic disease. To avoid including cancers other than NSCLC, any patient with a history of multiple malignancies was excluded. Using marked H&E slides as a guide, tumor areas were macrodissected from a few unstained around 10 um sections that had been deparaffinized. Every specimen was formalin-fixed and paraffin-embedded (FFPE). The AllPrep DNA/RNA FFPE Kit was used for extraction of genomic DNA. The paper as a whole reports these results and caveats: The ten most abundant clones made up a significantly larger repertoire fraction in brain metastases than primaries, suggesting clonal expansion. Most clones were specific to a single lesion, and paired lesions overlapped only to a limited degree (mean Morisita index about 0.2). Brain metastases contained significantly fewer unique productive clones than the paired primaries (median approximately 1,500 versus 4,300). DNA fragmentation in the FFPE samples may have prevented recovery of the complete infiltrating T cell repertoire. The study could not control for the effects of preoperative corticosteroids on T cell infiltration in brain metastases.

Germline trimming: 7 bases from V, 4 bases from J; junction bases outside gene matches: 7. The germline V gene yields SNHLY for CDR1 and FYNNEI for CDR2. The cysteine opens and the phenylalanine closes a CDR3 of 15 amino acids. The only DNA kept is the CDR3, 45 bases in frame from the first base. The TCR originated in a man aged 70 or older with non-small cell lung cancer. Material for sequencing was tumor tissue from the primary lung tumor. The sample's cell subset or site label is to be understood as: primary lung cancer lesion. Recombination joined TRBV2 with TRBJ2-2; 9 of the junction bases match TRBD2. DNA sequence: TGTGCCAGCACCGGGGGCGGGGGGGTCACCGGGGAGCTGTTTTTT. Translated, it gives CASTGGGGVTGELFF.